The clone carrying this T cell receptor beta chain was detected many times. Its antigen remains unknown. The record originates from a study of response to subunit inactivated influenza vaccine. The study's findings and limits: The authors proposed limited new T cell recruitment per seasonal influenza vaccination.

V was shortened by 1 base and J by 4 bases, with 11 bases between the two germline ends. CDR3 length equals 15 residues. Per germline, CDR1 MNHEY and CDR2 SVGAGI. TCRdb re-called the RT-PCR reads with MiXCR, one entry per CDR3 protein. The sample consists of approximately 700,000 distinct CDR3 sequences, more than 11% of them appearing once. The chain uses TRBV6-5 and TRBJ1-3, with D unclear. The input for sequencing was PBMCs from blood, taken about 14 days before vaccination. This receptor was taken from a man aged 45-60 years who received an inactivated influenza vaccine. The CDR3 region is CASSYYRGPGNTIYF. In DNA form, the CDR3 reads TGTGCCAGCAGTTACTATAGAGGACCGGGAAACACCATATATTTT.